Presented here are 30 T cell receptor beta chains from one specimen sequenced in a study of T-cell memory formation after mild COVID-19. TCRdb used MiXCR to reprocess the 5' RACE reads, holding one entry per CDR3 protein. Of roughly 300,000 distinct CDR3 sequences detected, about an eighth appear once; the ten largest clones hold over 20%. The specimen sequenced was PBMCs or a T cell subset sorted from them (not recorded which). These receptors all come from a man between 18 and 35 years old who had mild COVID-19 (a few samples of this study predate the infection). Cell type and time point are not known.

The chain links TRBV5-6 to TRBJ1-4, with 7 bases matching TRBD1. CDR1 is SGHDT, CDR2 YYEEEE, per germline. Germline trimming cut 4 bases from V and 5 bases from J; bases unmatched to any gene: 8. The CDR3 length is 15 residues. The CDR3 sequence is CASSPHRGRNEKLFF. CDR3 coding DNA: TGTGCCAGCAGCCCCCACAGGGGCCGAAATGAAAAACTGTTTTTT.

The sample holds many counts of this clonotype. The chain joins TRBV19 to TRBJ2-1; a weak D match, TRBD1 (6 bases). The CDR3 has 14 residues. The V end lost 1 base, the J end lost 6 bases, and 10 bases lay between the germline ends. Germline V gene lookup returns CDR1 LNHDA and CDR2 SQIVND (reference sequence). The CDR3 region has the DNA TGTGCCAGTAGTATAGGGGGACACTTCAATGAGCAGTTCTTC. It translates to CASSIGGHFNEQFF.

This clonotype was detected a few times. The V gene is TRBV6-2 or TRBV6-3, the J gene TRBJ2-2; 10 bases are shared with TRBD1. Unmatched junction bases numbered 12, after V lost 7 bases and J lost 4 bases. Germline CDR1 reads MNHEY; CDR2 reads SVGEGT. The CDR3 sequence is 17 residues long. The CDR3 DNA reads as TGTGCCAGCATCCCGGACAGGGGGAAAAGCTTCACCGGGGAGCTGTTTTTT. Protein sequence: CASIPDRGKSFTGELFF.

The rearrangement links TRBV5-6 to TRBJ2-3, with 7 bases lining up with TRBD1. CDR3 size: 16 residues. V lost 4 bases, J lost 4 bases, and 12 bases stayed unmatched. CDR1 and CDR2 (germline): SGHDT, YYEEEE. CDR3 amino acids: CASSKKTGLKADTQYF. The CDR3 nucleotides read TGTGCCAGCAGCAAAAAGACAGGGCTTAAGGCAGATACGCAGTATTTT.

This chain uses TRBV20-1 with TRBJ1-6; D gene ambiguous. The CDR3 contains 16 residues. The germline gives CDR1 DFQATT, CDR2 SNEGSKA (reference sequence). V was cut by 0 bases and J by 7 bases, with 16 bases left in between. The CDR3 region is CSARDYRTVPNSPLHF. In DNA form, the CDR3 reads TGCAGTGCTAGAGACTACCGGACCGTCCCCAATTCACCCCTCCACTTT.

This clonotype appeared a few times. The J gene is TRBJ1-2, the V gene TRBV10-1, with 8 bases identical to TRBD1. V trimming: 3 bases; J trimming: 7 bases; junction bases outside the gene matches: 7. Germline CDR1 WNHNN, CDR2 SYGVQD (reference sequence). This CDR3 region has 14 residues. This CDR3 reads CASSDGQGATGYTF. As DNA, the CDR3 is TGCGCCAGCAGTGATGGACAGGGAGCTACTGGCTACACCTTC.

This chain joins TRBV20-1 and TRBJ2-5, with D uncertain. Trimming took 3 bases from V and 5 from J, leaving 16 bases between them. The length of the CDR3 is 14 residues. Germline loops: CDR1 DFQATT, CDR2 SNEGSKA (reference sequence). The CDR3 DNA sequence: TGCAGTGCTAGCGCCGGTCGACTGAGGGAGACCCAGTACTTC. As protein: CSASAGRLRETQYF.

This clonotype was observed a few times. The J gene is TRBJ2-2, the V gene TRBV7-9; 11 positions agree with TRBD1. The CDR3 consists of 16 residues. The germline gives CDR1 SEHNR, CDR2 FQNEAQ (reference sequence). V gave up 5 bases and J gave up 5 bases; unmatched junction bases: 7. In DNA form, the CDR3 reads TGTGCCAGCAGCCACGGACAGGGGGCGCGTACCGGGGAGCTGTTTTTT. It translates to CASSHGQGARTGELFF.

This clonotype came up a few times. This CDR3 reads CASRWTGEVTEAFF. The CDR3 DNA sequence: TGTGCCAGCAGATGGACAGGGGAGGTAACTGAAGCTTTCTTT. The chain links TRBV6-5 to TRBJ1-1; 9 bases map to TRBD1. The CDR3 contains 14 residues. With V trimmed by 6 bases and J by 5 bases, 7 bases remained unmatched. In germline, CDR1 is MNHEY, CDR2 SVGAGI.

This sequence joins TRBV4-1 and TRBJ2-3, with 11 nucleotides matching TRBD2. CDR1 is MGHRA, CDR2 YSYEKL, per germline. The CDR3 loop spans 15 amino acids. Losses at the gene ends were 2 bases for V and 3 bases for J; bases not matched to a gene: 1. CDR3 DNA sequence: TGCGCCAGCAGCCAACCTAGCGGGGGGACAGATACGCAGTATTTT. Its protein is CASSQPSGGTDTQYF.

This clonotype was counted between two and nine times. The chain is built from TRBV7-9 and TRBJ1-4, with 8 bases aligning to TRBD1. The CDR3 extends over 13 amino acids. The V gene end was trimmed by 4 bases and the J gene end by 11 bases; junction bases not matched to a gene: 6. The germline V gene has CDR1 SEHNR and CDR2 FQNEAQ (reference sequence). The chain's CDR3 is CASSSDRDDKLFF. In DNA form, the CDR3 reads TGTGCCAGCAGCTCGGACAGGGACGATAAACTGTTTTTT. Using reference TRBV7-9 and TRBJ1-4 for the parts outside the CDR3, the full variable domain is DTGVSQNPRHKITKRGQNVTFRCDPISEHNRLYWYRQTLGQGPEFLTYFQNEAQLEKSRLLSDRFSAERPKGSFSTLEIQRTEQGDSAMYLCASSSDRDDKLFFGSGTQLSVL.

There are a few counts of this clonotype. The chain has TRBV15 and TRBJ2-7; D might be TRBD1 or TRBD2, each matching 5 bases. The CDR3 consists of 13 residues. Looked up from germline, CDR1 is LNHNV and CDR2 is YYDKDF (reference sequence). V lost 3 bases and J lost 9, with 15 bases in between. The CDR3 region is CATSSDRDQGQYF. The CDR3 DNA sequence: TGTGCCACCAGCAGTGACCGGGACCAAGGGCAGTACTTC. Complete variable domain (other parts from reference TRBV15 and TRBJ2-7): DAMVIQNPRYQVTQFGKPVTLSCSQTLNHNVMYWYQQKSSQAPKLLFHYYDKDFNNEADTPDNFQSRRPNTSFCFLDIRSPGLGDTAMYLCATSSDRDQGQYFGPGTRLTVT.

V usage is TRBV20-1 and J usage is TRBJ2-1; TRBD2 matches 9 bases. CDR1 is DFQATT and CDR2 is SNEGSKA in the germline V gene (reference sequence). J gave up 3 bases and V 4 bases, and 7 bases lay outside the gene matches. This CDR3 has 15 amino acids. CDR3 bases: TGCAGTGCTAACCCCCCTAGCGGGGACTACAATGAGCAGTTCTTC. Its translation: CSANPPSGDYNEQFF.

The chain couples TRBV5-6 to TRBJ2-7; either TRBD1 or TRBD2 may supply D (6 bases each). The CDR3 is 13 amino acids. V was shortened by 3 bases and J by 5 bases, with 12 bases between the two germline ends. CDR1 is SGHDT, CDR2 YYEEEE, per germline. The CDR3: CASSSKGGNEQYV. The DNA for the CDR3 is TGTGCCAGCAGCTCGAAAGGGGGGAACGAGCAGTACGTC.

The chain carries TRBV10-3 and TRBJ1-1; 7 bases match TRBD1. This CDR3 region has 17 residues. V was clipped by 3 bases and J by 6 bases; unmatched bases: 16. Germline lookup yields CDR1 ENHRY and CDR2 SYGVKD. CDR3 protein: CAISDTAMGQIAAEAFF. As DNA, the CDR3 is TGTGCCATCAGTGATACCGCTATGGGACAGATCGCCGCTGAAGCTTTCTTT.

CDR3 coding DNA: TGTGCCTGGAGAAACCCGGGGGGGCGAGAGACCCAGTACTTC. Its translation is CAWRNPGGRETQYF. The J gene is TRBJ2-5, the V gene TRBV30; TRBD2 aligns across 8 bases. CDR1 is GTSNPN, CDR2 SVGIG, per germline (reference sequence). V trimming: 3 bases; J trimming: 4 bases; junction bases outside the gene matches: 7. This CDR3 spans 14 amino acids.

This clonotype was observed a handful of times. The CDR3 loop is CATSDLRTEGPDTQYF. CDR3 coding DNA: TGTGCCACCAGTGACCTAAGGACAGAGGGCCCAGATACGCAGTATTTT. The chain is built from TRBV24-1 and TRBJ2-3; tentatively, D is TRBD1 (6 bases). The germline V and J ends were trimmed by 4 bases and 4 bases, with 17 bases remaining between them. The CDR3 extends over 16 amino acids. Germline CDR1 KGHDR, CDR2 SFDVKD.

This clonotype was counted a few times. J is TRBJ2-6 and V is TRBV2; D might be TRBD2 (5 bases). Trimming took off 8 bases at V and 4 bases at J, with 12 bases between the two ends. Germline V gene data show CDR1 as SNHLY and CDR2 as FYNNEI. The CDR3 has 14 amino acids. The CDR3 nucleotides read TGTGCCAGCTCTTCTAGCACCGGGGCCAACGTCCTGACTTTC. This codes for CASSSSTGANVLTF.

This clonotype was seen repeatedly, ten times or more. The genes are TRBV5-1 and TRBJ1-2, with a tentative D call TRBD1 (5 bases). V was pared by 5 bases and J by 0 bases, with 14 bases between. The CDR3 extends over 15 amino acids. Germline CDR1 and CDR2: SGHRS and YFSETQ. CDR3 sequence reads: CASRPSGPANYGYTF. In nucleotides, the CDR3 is TGCGCCAGCAGACCCTCGGGACCAGCTAACTATGGCTACACCTTC.

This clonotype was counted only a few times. The CDR3 loop reads CASSPGQRDNQPQHF. In DNA form, the CDR3 reads TGCGCCAGCAGCCCTGGGCAGAGAGACAATCAGCCCCAGCATTTT. V gene TRBV4-1 combines with J gene TRBJ1-5; D not certain. V dropped 4 bases and J dropped 3 bases, with 13 bases sitting between them. The CDR3 runs 15 residues. The germline CDR1 and CDR2 sequences are MGHRA and YSYEKL.

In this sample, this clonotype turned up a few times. In DNA, the CDR3 is TGTGCCACCAGCAGAGGGTATATCTTCGAGGGTCAGCCCCAGCATTTT. This translates into CATSRGYIFEGQPQHF. This chain connects TRBV15 to TRBJ1-5, with D hard to call. Between the trimmed V and J ends, which lost 1 base and 6 bases, there was a span of 16 bases. Germline V gene data show CDR1 as LNHNV and CDR2 as YYDKDF (reference sequence). The CDR3 has 16 residues.

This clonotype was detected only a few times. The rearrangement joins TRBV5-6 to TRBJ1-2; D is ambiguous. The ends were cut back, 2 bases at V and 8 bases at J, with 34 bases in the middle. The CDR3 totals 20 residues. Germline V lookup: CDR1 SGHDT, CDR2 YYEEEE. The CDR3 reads CASSFFFFMAGPSRPLGYTF. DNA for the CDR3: TGTGCCAGCAGCTTTTTCTTTTTTATGGCGGGTCCAAGCAGGCCTCTCGGCTACACCTTC.

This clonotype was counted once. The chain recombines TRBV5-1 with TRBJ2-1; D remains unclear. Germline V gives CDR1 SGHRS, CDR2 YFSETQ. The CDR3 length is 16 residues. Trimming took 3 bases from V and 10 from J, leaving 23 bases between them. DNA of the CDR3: TGCGCCAGCAGCTCGAAATCAACGCTAGAAGGCAAAGAGCAGTTCTTC. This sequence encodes CASSSKSTLEGKEQFF.

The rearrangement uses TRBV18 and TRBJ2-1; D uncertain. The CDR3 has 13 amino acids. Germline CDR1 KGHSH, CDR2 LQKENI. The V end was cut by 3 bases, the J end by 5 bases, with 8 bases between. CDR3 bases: TGTGCCAGCTCACCGGCTGGAGACAATGAGCAGTTCTTC. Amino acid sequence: CASSPAGDNEQFF.

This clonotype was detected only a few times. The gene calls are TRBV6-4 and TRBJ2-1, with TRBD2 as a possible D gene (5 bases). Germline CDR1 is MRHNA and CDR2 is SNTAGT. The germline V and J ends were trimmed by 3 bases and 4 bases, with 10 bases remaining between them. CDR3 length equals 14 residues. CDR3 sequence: CASSEGSLYNEQFF. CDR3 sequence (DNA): TGTGCCAGCAGTGAAGGGAGTTTATACAATGAGCAGTTCTTC.

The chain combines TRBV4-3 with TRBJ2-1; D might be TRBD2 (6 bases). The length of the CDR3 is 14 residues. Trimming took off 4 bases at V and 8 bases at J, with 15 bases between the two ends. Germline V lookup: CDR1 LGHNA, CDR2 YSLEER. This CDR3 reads CASSLRARDDEQFF. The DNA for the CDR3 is TGCGCCAGCAGCCTCCGGGCGCGGGACGATGAGCAGTTCTTC.

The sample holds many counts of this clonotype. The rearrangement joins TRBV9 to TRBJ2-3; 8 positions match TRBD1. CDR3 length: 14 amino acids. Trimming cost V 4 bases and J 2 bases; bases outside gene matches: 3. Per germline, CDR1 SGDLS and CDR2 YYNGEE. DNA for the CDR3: TGTGCCAGCAGCTCGGACAGGGTCACAGATACGCAGTATTTT. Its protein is CASSSDRVTDTQYF.

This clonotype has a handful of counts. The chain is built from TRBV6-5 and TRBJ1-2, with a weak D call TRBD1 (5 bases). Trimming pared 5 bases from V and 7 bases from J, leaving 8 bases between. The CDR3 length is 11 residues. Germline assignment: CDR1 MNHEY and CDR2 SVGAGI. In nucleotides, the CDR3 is TGTGCCAGCAGTCCCGGGGCTGGCTACACCTTC. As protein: CASSPGAGYTF.

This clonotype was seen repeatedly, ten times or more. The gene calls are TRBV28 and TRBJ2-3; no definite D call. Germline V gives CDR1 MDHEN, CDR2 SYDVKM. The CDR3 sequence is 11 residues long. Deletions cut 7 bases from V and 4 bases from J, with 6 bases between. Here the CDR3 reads CASTRSDTQYF. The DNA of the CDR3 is TGTGCCAGCACGCGTTCAGATACGCAGTATTTT.

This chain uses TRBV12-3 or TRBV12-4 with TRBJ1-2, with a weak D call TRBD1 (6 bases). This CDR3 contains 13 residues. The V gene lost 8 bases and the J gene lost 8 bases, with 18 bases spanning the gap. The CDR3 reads CASGTSGARGYTF. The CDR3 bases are TGTGCCAGCGGGACTTCGGGGGCGCGCGGCTACACCTTC.